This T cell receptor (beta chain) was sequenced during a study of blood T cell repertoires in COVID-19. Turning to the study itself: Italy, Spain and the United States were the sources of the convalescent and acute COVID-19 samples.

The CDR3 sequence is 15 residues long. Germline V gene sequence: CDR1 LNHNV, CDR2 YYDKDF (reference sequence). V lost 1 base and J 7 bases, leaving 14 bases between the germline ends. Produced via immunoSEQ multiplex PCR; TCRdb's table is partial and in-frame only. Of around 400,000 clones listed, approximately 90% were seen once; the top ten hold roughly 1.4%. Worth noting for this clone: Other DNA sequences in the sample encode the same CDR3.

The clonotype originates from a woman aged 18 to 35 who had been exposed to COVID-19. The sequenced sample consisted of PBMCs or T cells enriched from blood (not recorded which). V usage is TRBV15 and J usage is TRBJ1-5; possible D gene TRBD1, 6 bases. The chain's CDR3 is CATSRVAGAGQPQHF. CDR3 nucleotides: TGTGCCACCAGCAGAGTCGCGGGGGCCGGACAGCCCCAGCATTTT.